This record looks at one T cell receptor (beta chain) sequence and its context. Its antigen is unknown. TCRdb lists the instrument as Illumina HiSeq 2500. For construction of sequencing libraries, the recombined TCRbeta locus was amplified according to a previously published PCR protocol. Concerning the study's data processing: Reads whose average quality score was below 30 were removed, and the reads that remained were processed with IMSEQ. Each clonotype was defined by Vbeta gene, Jbeta gene and CDR3 amino acid sequence. Repertoire overlap between populations was quantified with the Morisita-Horn index computed on the top 100 expanded clones. Clonal diversity was assessed with Rényi diversity profiles calculated on the top 100 expanded clones. TCRdb reprocessed the reads and provides one entry for every CDR3 protein sequence; no DNA is given. Here the V and J calls rest on TCRdb's processing, not on the authors' analysis. The sample's records list 2,000 to 2,500 distinct CDR3 sequences. The top ten constitute roughly 4% of the sample.

This sample is drawn from a study of GPR56 and killer-like receptors on CD4 memory cells (dated by TCRdb to the late 2010s). The study in broad terms: The study proposed that the stepwise gain of KLRB1, KLRG1, GPR56 and finally KLRF1 marks human CD4+ memory T-cell differentiation and cytokine production potential. The study described its healthy blood donors as age-matched to the liver disease patients, who had a median age of 68 years. General conclusions and limits of the study: Low clonal frequency was observed in the marker-negative population, and a progressive increase in clonal frequency, with a corresponding decrease in TCRbeta diversity, was observed along the proposed pathway. The clones that dominated late populations 4 and 5 were also present in early populations 1 and 2, and the authors interpreted this finding as evidence for linear differentiation. TCR repertoires overlapped especially between the late populations 4 and 5, and partly population 3. Rather than covering full repertoires, the diversity and similarity analyses were limited to the 100 most expanded clones in each population.

Five KLR/GPR56-defined CD4+ populations were enriched by fluorescence-activated cell sorting before TCRbeta sequencing. To test whether memory differentiation follows a linear pathway, the researchers sequenced TCRbeta repertoires from five CD4+ T-cell subsets, each defined by expression of KLRB1, KLRG1, GPR56 and KLRF1. TCR-sequenced cells came from peripheral blood of healthy control individuals, reported as five donors in the TCRbeta analysis figure. Heparinized peripheral blood was collected, and every sample was processed within one hour of being retrieved. Blood was diluted 1:2 in PBS, and peripheral blood mononuclear cells were then isolated from the diluted blood at room temperature by Biocoll density gradient centrifugation. Before flow sorting, CD4+ T cells were enriched from freshly isolated PBMCs by magnetic sorting with anti-CD4 MicroBeads. A BD FACSAria II was used to sort CD4+ T cells, enriched from the PBMCs of healthy donors, according to marker expression. For surface staining, the researchers used Miltenyi Biotec antibodies: anti-KLRB1 clone 191B8, anti-KLRF1 clone 4A4.D10 and anti-KLRG1 clone REA261.

The CDR3 goes from the cysteine to the phenylalanine over 15 residues. The entry carries no DNA sequence. Via the germline V gene, CDR1 is SNHLY and CDR2 FYNNEI. The rearrangement joined TRBV2 to TRBJ2-6; TCRdb designates TRBD1, a call that cannot be tested without DNA. The source material was memory CD4+ T cells from blood. The sequence was collected from a human donor in good health. The CDR3 here reads CASRDRESGANVLTF.